Listed below are T cell receptor beta chains from one sample, sequenced in a study of blood T cell repertoires in COVID-19. The protocol was immunoSEQ multiplex PCR, while the TCRdb copy is restricted to in-frame clones and leaves out a portion. Here the sample spans roughly 220,000 clones, around 85% being singletons. Sample: PBMCs or T cells enriched from blood (not recorded which). All receptors come from a woman aged 40-49 years with acute COVID-19. The CDR3 runs from the conserved cysteine through the conserved F or W. D genes are given only for firm matches. Only some rows state a clone size, as once, few, many or a class for expanded clones.

j_call v_call d_call clone_size cdr3_nt cdr3_aa
TRBJ1-5 TRBV28 TRBD1 few TGTGCCAGCAGAATCCCCGGGACAGGGGTCCAGCCCCAGCATTTT CASRIPGTGVQPQHF
TRBJ2-3 TRBV5-5 TRBD2 once TGTGCCAGCAGCGTTCGGAGCGGGAGGGAGACAGATACGCAGTATTTT CASSVRSGRETDTQYF
TRBJ2-1 TRBV25-1 NA NA TGTGCCAGCAGTGAATCTGGCGGTGAGCAGTTCTTC CASSESGGEQFF
TRBJ2-7 TRBV9 NA NA TGTGCCAGCAGCCCACGACAGGTGAGCTCCTACGAGCAGTACTTC CASSPRQVSSYEQYF
TRBJ1-4 TRBV19 NA NA TGTGCCAGTAGTATTAGAACCGGAGGCGGTGAAAAACTGTTTTTT CASSIRTGGGEKLFF
TRBJ2-7 TRBV18 NA NA TGTGCCAGCCGACTGGGAGCATCCTACGAGCAGTACTTC CASRLGASYEQYF
TRBJ1-1 TRBV11-3 TRBD1 few TGTGCCAGCAGCTTAGACAGGGGGAGGACTGAAGCTTTCTTT CASSLDRGRTEAFF
TRBJ2-1 TRBV19 NA NA TGTGCCAGTAGTATAGGGGGGCCAAATGAGCAGTTCTTC CASSIGGPNEQFF
TRBJ2-2 TRBV19 NA once TGTGCCAGTAGTATCCCCGTAGCGGAGTACACCGGGGAGCTGTTTTTT CASSIPVAEYTGELFF
TRBJ1-1 TRBV7-8 NA NA TGTGCCAGCAACCCCCCTTGGGAGCTGAACACTGAAGCTTTCTTT CASNPPWELNTEAFF
TRBJ2-4 TRBV19 NA NA TGTGCCAGTAGCCATCCAGGGGAGGCCAAAAACATTCAGTACTTC CASSHPGEAKNIQYF
TRBJ2-5 TRBV3-1/TRBV3-2 NA few TGTGCCAGCAGCCAATCCAGGGGAGTGACCCAGTACTTC CASSQSRGVTQYF
TRBJ2-3 TRBV28 TRBD1 NA TGTGCCAGCACCCCGGGACAGGGGACCGGCACAGATACGCAGTATTTT CASTPGQGTGTDTQYF
TRBJ2-3 TRBV3-1/TRBV3-2 TRBD2 NA TGTGCCAGCAGCCAAAAAATGGGACTAGCGGGAGGGCCCCCTAGCACAGATACGCAGTATTTT CASSQKMGLAGGPPSTDTQYF
TRBJ2-1 TRBV28 TRBD2 NA TGTGCCAGCAGTTCCCCGGGGACTAGCGGGAGAGCGGGTGAGCAGTTCTTC CASSSPGTSGRAGEQFF
TRBJ1-2 TRBV5-1 TRBD1 NA TGCGCCAGCAGCAGGGACAGGGGAGGAAGCTATGGCTACACCTTC CASSRDRGGSYGYTF
TRBJ1-1 TRBV9 TRBD1 few TGTGCCAGCAGCTCGACAGGGGGCGCATATTCTGAAGCTTTCTTT CASSSTGGAYSEAFF
TRBJ1-1 TRBV29-1 TRBD1 once TGCAGCTGGCGGACAGGGGCCACTGAAGCTTTCTTT CSWRTGATEAFF
TRBJ2-5 TRBV11-2 NA few TGTGCCAGCAGCTTTCAGCCAGGGGCGGTGAAGACCCAGTACTTC CASSFQPGAVKTQYF
TRBJ2-7 TRBV28 NA NA TGTGCCATTTCAGGAGGGACAGTTCAATTCTCCTACGAGCAGTACTTC CAISGGTVQFSYEQYF
TRBJ1-6 TRBV12-3/TRBV12-4 NA NA TGTGCCAGCAGTTTAGGGCCGAATCCCCTCCACTTT CASSLGPNPLHF
TRBJ2-7 TRBV28 TRBD1 NA TGTGCCAGCAGTGTGCCGGGACAGGGCTACGAGCAGTACTTC CASSVPGQGYEQYF
TRBJ2-5 TRBV12-2 NA NA TGTGCAAGTCGCCTAGACTGTAGTGTCGAGACCCAGTACTTC CASRLDCSVETQYF
TRBJ1-2 TRBV28 NA NA TGTGCCAGCAGTTTGAGTTGGGGCTACACCTTC CASSLSWGYTF
TRBJ2-1 TRBV6-2/TRBV6-3 NA few TGTGCCAGCAGCCGGGACTTCGGCGAGCAGTTCTTC CASSRDFGEQFF
TRBJ2-2 TRBV9 NA NA TGTGCCAGCAGCCCAGGGGATGATAGTACCGGGGAGCTGTTTTTT CASSPGDDSTGELFF
TRBJ1-6 TRBV28 TRBD1 NA TGTGCCAGCATCCTGGGGACAGGGGGCGGTTCACCCCTCCACTTT CASILGTGGGSPLHF
TRBJ2-5 TRBV28 TRBD2 NA TGTGCCAGCAGTTCCGTAGCGGGAGGTCAAGAGACCCAGTACTTC CASSSVAGGQETQYF
TRBJ2-3 TRBV2 TRBD2 NA TGTGCCAGCAGTCGATGGACTAGCGGGAGGGGCACAGATACGCAGTATTTT CASSRWTSGRGTDTQYF
TRBJ1-1 TRBV4-2 TRBD1 NA TGTGCCAGCAGCCATGGAGCGGACAGGGGGATATACACTGAAGCTTTCTTT CASSHGADRGIYTEAFF
TRBJ1-1 TRBV3-1/TRBV3-2 NA NA TGTGCCAGCACCCTACTTGGGGGGTTAAACACTGAAGCTTTCTTT CASTLLGGLNTEAFF
TRBJ1-5 TRBV3-1/TRBV3-2 NA once TGTGCCAGCAGCCAAGCCTGGGATAACGGGGTAAATCAGCCCCAGCATTTT CASSQAWDNGVNQPQHF
TRBJ1-5 TRBV24-1 TRBD1 NA TGTGCCACCAGTGATAGAAGGGGAGACAGGGAAGGCAATCAGCCCCAGCATTTT CATSDRRGDREGNQPQHF
TRBJ1-2 TRBV5-6 NA NA TGTGCCAGCAGCCTGCCCGGGACTTACTACACCTTC CASSLPGTYYTF
TRBJ1-1 TRBV29-1 NA NA TGCAGCTTTAAGGGGGTCGGGATGAACACTGAAGCTTTCTTT CSFKGVGMNTEAFF
TRBJ2-1 TRBV7-2 TRBD2 NA TGTGCCAGCAGCCTCGTCGGGACTAGCGGATACAATGAGCAGTTCTTC CASSLVGTSGYNEQFF
TRBJ2-3 TRBV11-3 TRBD2 NA TGTGCCAGCAGCTCGCGGCTAGCGGGAGGCTCAGATACGCAGTATTTT CASSSRLAGGSDTQYF
TRBJ1-2 TRBV30 TRBD1 NA TGTGCCTGGAGTGCCCGACAGGGCTGGGGCTACACCTTC CAWSARQGWGYTF
TRBJ1-1 TRBV25-1 NA once TGTGCCAGCAAAGCTCAAACGAACACTGAAGCTTTCTTT CASKAQTNTEAFF
TRBJ1-1 TRBV6-5 TRBD1 NA TGTGCCAGCAGAAAACAGGGGGCTATCTCTGAAGCTTTCTTT CASRKQGAISEAFF
TRBJ1-1 TRBV12-3/TRBV12-4 NA NA TGTGCCAGCAGTTTAAGCGGGGCCACTGAAGCTTTCTTT CASSLSGATEAFF
TRBJ2-1 TRBV4-3 TRBD2 NA TGCGCCAGCAGCAAGGGGAGGGGAAGAACAAATGAGCAGTTCTTC CASSKGRGRTNEQFF
TRBJ2-7 TRBV7-2 TRBD2 NA TGTGCCAGCAGCTTAGGACTAGCGAGGTTCTACGAGCAGTACTTC CASSLGLARFYEQYF
TRBJ2-1 TRBV2 TRBD2 NA TGTGCCAGCAGTGAGCTAGCGGGAGGCTACAATGAGCAGTTCTTC CASSELAGGYNEQFF
TRBJ2-7 TRBV4-2 TRBD2 NA TGTGCCAGCAGCCATCGGGGGGGCGGTAGCGACTACGAGCAGTACTTC CASSHRGGGSDYEQYF
TRBJ2-2 TRBV6-2/TRBV6-3 NA NA TGTGCCAGCAGTTACGATACCCTGGGCAAGCTCACCGGGGAGCTGTTTTTT CASSYDTLGKLTGELFF